A selection of T cell receptor beta chains follows, all from one sample in a study of spatial heterogeneity in lung cancer. TCRdb independently ran MiXCR on the 5' RACE reads; one entry per CDR3 protein. The table includes roughly 15,000 distinct CDR3 sequences, approximately 7.5% detected once. The input for sequencing was PBMCs, taken at surgery. The receptors were sampled from a female donor with early-stage non-small cell lung cancer. CDR3s include the opening cysteine and the closing phenylalanine or tryptophan. The D gene is left open where the match is weak. Some rows mark clone size as missing; the rest say once, few, many or name a class of expanded clone.

TRBV2	TRBJ1-1	many	.	TGTGCCAGCAGTGCCCAGGCCCTCGAAGCTTTCTTT	CASSAQALEAFF
TRBV7-9	TRBJ2-1	.	TRBD2	TGTGCCAGCAGCCCTACTAGCGGGAGGTACAATGAGCAGTTCTTC	CASSPTSGRYNEQFF
TRBV6-2/TRBV6-3	TRBJ1-1	many	TRBD1	TGTGCCATCGACAGGGGGGGGACTGAAGCTTTCTTT	CAIDRGGTEAFF
TRBV18	TRBJ1-2	few	.	TGTGCCAGCTCACCACCGGGACGGACAAACTATGGCTACACCTTC	CASSPPGRTNYGYTF
TRBV29-1	TRBJ1-1	many	.	TGCAGCGCCTGGGGACCCGGGAACACTGAAGCTTTCTTT	CSAWGPGNTEAFF
TRBV6-4	TRBJ2-1	medium-sized	TRBD2	TGTGCCAGCAGTGAAAGCGGGGGCTCCTACAATGAGCAGTTCTTC	CASSESGGSYNEQFF
TRBV28	TRBJ1-2	few	.	TGTGCCAGCAGGTCTCAGGGCTATGGCTACACCTTC	CASRSQGYGYTF
TRBV4-1	TRBJ1-4	many	.	TGCGCCAGCAGCCAAACCGACAGGAATAATGAAAAACTGTTTTTT	CASSQTDRNNEKLFF
TRBV28	TRBJ2-1	.	TRBD2	TGTGCCAGCAGTTTAGGTCTAGCGGGACCTCGGCACTCCTACAATGAGCAGTTCTTC	CASSLGLAGPRHSYNEQFF
TRBV4-3	TRBJ1-1	many	.	TGCGCCAGCAGAGAGCAGGGCTACACTGAAGCTTTCTTT	CASREQGYTEAFF
TRBV6-2/TRBV6-3	TRBJ2-7	many	.	TGTGCCAGCAGTTACGGGGGGTCCGGGACACCTGGCCCCTACGAGCAGTACTTC	CASSYGGSGTPGPYEQYF
TRBV16	TRBJ1-1	many	.	TGTGCCAGCAGCCCCTTGGGCAGGGAAGCTTTCTTT	CASSPLGREAFF
TRBV6-6	TRBJ1-5	few	.	TGTGCCAGCACCCTCGCGCCCGGATACCAGCCCCAGCATTTT	CASTLAPGYQPQHF
TRBV7-9	TRBJ2-7	.	.	TGTGCCAGCAGCGGATACGCCCCGGACGAGCAGTACTTC	CASSGYAPDEQYF
TRBV3-1	TRBJ2-2	many	TRBD2	TGTGCCGCTAGGCGGGGGGCCACGAACGGGGAGCTGTTTTTT	CAARRGATNGELFF
TRBV6-5	TRBJ1-2	.	TRBD1	TGTGCCAGCAGCAGGGGGGCTAACTATGGCTACACCTTC	CASSRGANYGYTF
TRBV5-4	TRBJ1-1	many	.	TGTGCCAGCAGCTTGGGGGGAGGGAGGGGCACTGAAGCTTTCTTT	CASSLGGGRGTEAFF
TRBV2	TRBJ2-3	many	.	TGTGCCAGCAGTGCGGACAGCCCAGCGGATACGCAGTATTTT	CASSADSPADTQYF
TRBV6-2/TRBV6-3	TRBJ2-7	many	.	TGTGCCAGCAGTTACCTCCCAAAGGGACTCCAATTC	CASSYLPKGLQF
TRBV6-5	TRBJ1-5	many	.	TGTGCCAGCAGCCCAACCGACAGTTATCAGCCCCAGCATTTT	CASSPTDSYQPQHF
TRBV12-3/TRBV12-4	TRBJ2-2	many	.	TGTGCCAGCAGATTTAACACCGGGGAGCTGTTTTTT	CASRFNTGELFF
TRBV20-1	TRBJ2-3	many	.	TGCAGTGCCGGGGACTCTCAGGGTCTCCCAGATACGCAGTATTTT	CSAGDSQGLPDTQYF
TRBV4-1	TRBJ1-5	few	.	TGCGCCAGCAGCCAACCCCTGGGCAGCAATCAGCCCCAGCATTTT	CASSQPLGSNQPQHF
TRBV5-4	TRBJ1-1	few	TRBD1	TGTGCCAGCAGCTCACAGGGGGGGTGGGACACTGAAGCTTTCTTT	CASSSQGGWDTEAFF
TRBV29-1	TRBJ2-1	many	.	TGCAGCGTTGAAGGGACAGAGTCCGATGAGCAGTTCTTC	CSVEGTESDEQFF
TRBV7-9	TRBJ1-4	many	.	TGTGCCAGCAGCCCAGGGACGGGGAATGAAAAACTGTTTTTT	CASSPGTGNEKLFF
TRBV3-1	TRBJ2-1	many	TRBD2	TGTGCCAGCAGCCTGGGACTAGCCACCAATGAGCAGTTCTTC	CASSLGLATNEQFF
TRBV28	TRBJ2-7	few	.	TGTGCCAGCTCCGAACTATTATCCTACGAGCAGTACTTC	CASSELLSYEQYF
TRBV12-3/TRBV12-4	TRBJ2-7	many	TRBD1	TGTGCCAGCAGTTTAGCCGGACAGGGGGCCTACGAGCAGTACTTC	CASSLAGQGAYEQYF
TRBV4-2	TRBJ2-3	many	.	TGTGCCAGCAGCAAGATGGGGGGTAGAGCCCTCACAGATACGCAGTATTTT	CASSKMGGRALTDTQYF
TRBV28	TRBJ2-6	medium-sized	.	TGTGCCAGCAGTGGACTCCGCTCTGGGGCCAACGTCCTGACTTTC	CASSGLRSGANVLTF
TRBV19	TRBJ2-2	many	.	TGTGCCAGTAAGCGGTTTGGGCCTGGCACCGGGGAGCTGTTTTTT	CASKRFGPGTGELFF
TRBV12-3/TRBV12-4	TRBJ2-3	few	TRBD2	TGTGCCAGCAGTTCCCCGGGGGGTAGCGGAAGCACAGATACGCAGTATTTT	CASSSPGGSGSTDTQYF
TRBV9	TRBJ2-7	many	TRBD2	TGTGCCAGCAGCCCACCGCCGGGAGGCTACGAGCAGTACTTC	CASSPPPGGYEQYF
TRBV7-3	TRBJ2-3	many	TRBD2	TGTGCCAGCAGCTACGATAGCGGGGGGACAGATACGCAGTATTTT	CASSYDSGGTDTQYF
TRBV7-3	TRBJ2-3	many	TRBD2	TGTGCCAGCAGCTCGGGACTAGGGGCAGATACGCAGTATTTT	CASSSGLGADTQYF
TRBV6-6	TRBJ2-7	.	TRBD1	TGTGCCAGCAGTTATGGGGACAGGGGGTTCTCCTACGAGCAGTACTTC	CASSYGDRGFSYEQYF
TRBV7-2	TRBJ2-2	many	.	TGTGCCAGCAGCCTTGCCCAGGGGACCGGGGAGCTGTTTTTT	CASSLAQGTGELFF
TRBV29-1	TRBJ2-2	many	.	TGCAGCGGTCGAATGGGCAGGGAAGAGACAGGGGAGCTGTTTTTT	CSGRMGREETGELFF
TRBV3-1	TRBJ1-5	many	.	TGTGCCAGCAGCCAAGATGGGGGGAGCAATCAGCCCCAGCATTTT	CASSQDGGSNQPQHF
TRBV6-6	TRBJ2-3	many	.	TGTGCCAGCACCTCCGGAGGGGACCTTAGCACAGATACGCAGTATTTT	CASTSGGDLSTDTQYF
TRBV12-3/TRBV12-4	TRBJ2-1	few	TRBD2	TGTGCCAGCAGTTTAGAAGGGAGGGCCTGGGGAAATGAGCAGTTCTTC	CASSLEGRAWGNEQFF
TRBV6-6	TRBJ2-7	many	.	TGTGCCAGCAGTTACCTATCTAGGCAGTACATCCACGAGCAGTACTTC	CASSYLSRQYIHEQYF
TRBV20-1	TRBJ1-1	many	.	TGCAGTGCTAGGCCGACCGGTGAAGCTTTCTTT	CSARPTGEAFF
TRBV2	TRBJ2-7	many	.	TGTGCCACCACCCCGAGCGGGCGGGTCTCCTACGAGCAGTACTTC	CATTPSGRVSYEQYF
TRBV11-3	TRBJ2-2	many	TRBD1	TGTGCCAGCAGCCTCGGACAGGGGAACGGGGAGCTGTTTTTT	CASSLGQGNGELFF
TRBV15	TRBJ2-3	many	TRBD2	TGTGCCACCAGCACTGGAAGACTAGCGGCCACAGATACGCAGTATTTT	CATSTGRLAATDTQYF
TRBV6-1	TRBJ2-3	many	.	TGTGCCAGCAGTGAAAATACGCAGTATTTT	CASSENTQYF
TRBV27	TRBJ2-7	many	TRBD2	TGTGCCAGCAGTCCCGGGACTAAGGACGAGCAGTACTTC	CASSPGTKDEQYF
TRBV7-2	TRBJ1-1	few	.	TGTGCCAGCAGCTTGAAAGACGGATTTGAAGCTTTCTTT	CASSLKDGFEAFF
TRBV5-1	TRBJ1-6	.	TRBD1	TGCGCCAGCAGCTCCGGGACAGGGGCTGGGTCACCCCTCCACTTT	CASSSGTGAGSPLHF
TRBV6-5	TRBJ2-7	few	TRBD1	TGTGCCAGCAGTAGAGGACAGGGGACTTTCTACGAGCAGTACTTC	CASSRGQGTFYEQYF
TRBV29-1	TRBJ1-2	medium-sized	TRBD1	TGCAGCGTTACGGACAGGGGGTATGGCTACACCTTC	CSVTDRGYGYTF